Each of the 25 T cell receptor beta chains below was sequenced from the same sample in a study of T-cell memory formation after mild COVID-19. TCRdb reanalysed the 5' RACE reads using MiXCR and keeps one entry per CDR3 protein. Of approximately 350,000 distinct CDR3 sequences detected, about an eighth appear once; the ten largest clones hold around a fifth. Sequenced input: PBMCs or a T cell subset sorted from them (not recorded which). The receptors shown here come from a man younger than 35 who had mild COVID-19 (a few samples of this study predate the infection). Cell type and time point are not known.

This clonotype was picked up a small number of times. The V gene is TRBV6-2 or TRBV6-3, the J gene TRBJ2-1; possible D gene TRBD2, 5 bases. The CDR3 is 13 residues long. From germline, CDR1 is MNHEY and CDR2 SVGEGT. Between the trimmed V and J ends, which lost 6 bases and 7 bases, there was a span of 13 bases. The CDR3 sequence: CASSSLGRNEQFF. The CDR3 DNA reads TGTGCCAGCAGCTCACTAGGAAGGAATGAGCAGTTCTTC.

The chain employs TRBV9 and TRBJ1-2; the match to TRBD1 covers 7 bases. CDR3 length: 15 residues. V was pared by 0 bases and J by 8 bases, with 10 bases of the junction left unmatched. From germline, CDR1 is SGDLS and CDR2 YYNGEE. Here the CDR3 reads CASSVGDRTWRGYTF. The CDR3 DNA reads as TGTGCCAGCAGCGTAGGGGACAGAACTTGGCGCGGCTACACCTTC.

V usage is TRBV19 and J usage is TRBJ2-7, with D tentatively TRBD2 (7 bases). The CDR3 covers 15 residues. V shed 1 base and J shed 5 bases, with 15 bases lying between them. From germline, CDR1 is LNHDA and CDR2 SQIVND (reference sequence). CDR3 region: CASSIVVGGRNEQYF. The DNA for the CDR3 is TGTGCCAGTAGTATAGTCGTGGGGGGGCGAAACGAGCAGTACTTC.

This clonotype appeared a few times. V and J are TRBV4-2 and TRBJ1-1, with TRBD1 as a possible D gene (6 bases). This CDR3 comprises 12 residues. CDR1 LGHNA and CDR2 YNFKEQ come from the germline V gene. Trimming stripped 4 bases from V and 11 bases from J, with 14 bases between. CDR3 nucleotides: TGTGCCAGCAGCCCCATCCAGGGGTGGGCTTTCTTT. Translation: CASSPIQGWAFF.

The rearrangement joins TRBV20-1 to TRBJ2-3; 8 bases align to TRBD2. Germline CDR1 and CDR2: DFQATT and SNEGSKA (reference sequence). The junction had 8 bases not matched to a gene; V was cut back by 0 bases and J by 3 bases. CDR3 length equals 16 residues. CDR3 sequence (DNA): TGCAGTGCTAGAGATCCGCGGGGGGCTGGGACAGATACGCAGTATTTT. This sequence encodes CSARDPRGAGTDTQYF.

The rearrangement links TRBV12-3 or TRBV12-4 to TRBJ1-2; no clear D gene. The CDR3 is 15 residues long. The V end lost 1 base, the J end lost 2 bases, and 11 bases lay between the germline ends. The CDR3 region has the DNA TGTGCCAGCAGTTTAGTTGTACGATCAAACTATGGCTACACCTTC. Protein sequence: CASSLVVRSNYGYTF.

In this sample, this clonotype turned up a few times. The V and J genes are TRBV4-2 and TRBJ2-5; the D gene is possibly TRBD2 (7 bases). The CDR3 sequence is 15 residues long. CDR1 and CDR2 (germline): LGHNA, YNFKEQ. Trimming cost V 0 bases and J 5 bases, with 13 bases left between them. The CDR3 here is CASSQEGGGWETQYF. In nucleotides, the CDR3 is TGTGCCAGCAGCCAAGAGGGGGGGGGCTGGGAGACCCAGTACTTC.

The chain joins TRBV7-8 to TRBJ1-5; D might be TRBD1 (5 bases). The CDR3 length is 13 residues. Germline V gene data show CDR1 as SGHVS and CDR2 as FQNEAQ. Trimming removed 6 bases at V and 7 bases at J, with 13 bases between. The DNA for the CDR3 is TGTGCCAGCAGGGTGGACACCTACCAGCCCCAGCATTTT. This gives the protein CASRVDTYQPQHF.

V gene TRBV18 combines with J gene TRBJ2-1; perhaps TRBD2 as D (6 bases). This CDR3 region has 15 residues. The germline V and J ends were trimmed by 1 base and 6 bases, with 13 bases remaining between them. Germline CDR1 reads KGHSH; CDR2 reads LQKENI. CDR3 sequence reads: CASSPQEGVGNEQFF. DNA of the CDR3: TGTGCCAGCTCACCACAGGAGGGTGTAGGCAATGAGCAGTTCTTC.

The genes are TRBV15 and TRBJ1-6; D gene uncertain. Trimming took off 0 bases at V and 7 bases at J, with 10 bases between the two ends. This CDR3 is built from 15 residues. Germline V lookup: CDR1 LNHNV, CDR2 YYDKDF (reference sequence). Here the CDR3 reads CATSRDFMWNSPLHF. Here the CDR3 DNA reads TGTGCCACCAGCAGAGATTTCATGTGGAATTCACCCCTCCACTTT. Variable domain in full (rest from reference TRBV15 and TRBJ1-6): DAMVIQNPRYQVTQFGKPVTLSCSQTLNHNVMYWYQQKSSQAPKLLFHYYDKDFNNEADTPDNFQSRRPNTSFCFLDIRSPGLGDTAMYLCATSRDFMWNSPLHFGNGTRLTVT.

The sample holds a few counts of this clonotype. The rearrangement uses TRBV7-9 and TRBJ2-3; D is uncertain. This CDR3 has 13 amino acids. The V gene's germline CDR1 is SEHNR and CDR2 FQNEAQ (reference sequence). The ends were cut back, 8 bases at V and 0 bases at J, with 9 bases in the middle. The CDR3 coding sequence is TGTGCCAGCTTTAAAGTCAGCACAGATACGCAGTATTTT. Translated, it gives CASFKVSTDTQYF.

This chain joins TRBV4-3 and TRBJ2-2; TRBD2 is a possible D gene (5 bases). The CDR3 consists of 16 residues. Germline CDR1 LGHNA, CDR2 YSLEER. The ends were cut back, 0 bases at V and 4 bases at J, with 12 bases in the middle. In nucleotides, the CDR3 is TGCGCCAGCAGCCAAGATTTCCTAGCAGTCACCGGGGAGCTGTTTTTT. Translating gives CASSQDFLAVTGELFF.

This clonotype has only a few counts. The rearrangement joins TRBV6-5 to TRBJ2-3, with a possible D match to TRBD1 (6 bases). CDR3 length: 14 residues. Germline V gene data show CDR1 as MNHEY and CDR2 as SVGAGI. The V gene lost 6 bases and the J gene lost 2 bases, with 12 bases spanning the gap. CDR3 region: CASSRGQFTDTQYF. CDR3 DNA sequence: TGTGCCAGCAGCCGCGGACAGTTCACAGATACGCAGTATTTT.

This clonotype was seen only a few times. The V and J genes are TRBV5-1 and TRBJ1-5; D uncertain. Trimming shortened V by 0 bases and J by 1 base, and 8 bases separated the two germline ends. Germline V gene lookup returns CDR1 SGHRS and CDR2 YFSETQ. The CDR3 is made up of 15 amino acids. The CDR3 DNA sequence: TGCGCCAGCAGCTTGGTCCCAGCCAGCAATCAGCCCCAGCATTTT. Protein: CASSLVPASNQPQHF. Full variable domain (missing parts from reference TRBV5-1 and TRBJ1-5): KAGVTQTPRYLIKTRGQQVTLSCSPISGHRSVSWYQQTPGQGLQFLFEYFSETQRNKGNFPGRFSGRQFSNSRSEMNVSTLELGDSALYLCASSLVPASNQPQHFGDGTRLSIL.

In its sample, this clonotype was seen a few times. The chain employs TRBV7-9 and TRBJ2-1; D gene ambiguous. V lost 4 bases, J lost 7 bases, and 11 bases lay in between. The germline CDR1 and CDR2 sequences are SEHNR and FQNEAQ (reference sequence). There are 13 residues in the CDR3. The CDR3 loop is CASSSQPQNEQFF. The CDR3 DNA sequence: TGTGCCAGCAGCTCCCAGCCCCAGAATGAGCAGTTCTTC.

The rearrangement joins TRBV6-2 or TRBV6-3 to TRBJ2-6, with 7 bases lining up with TRBD1. The junction had 4 bases not matched to a gene; V was cut back by 2 bases and J by 0 bases. This CDR3 contains 17 residues. Germline values: CDR1 MNHEY, CDR2 SVGEGT. CDR3: CASSYPGQSSGANVLTF. CDR3 bases: TGTGCCAGCAGTTACCCGGGACAGAGCTCTGGGGCCAACGTCCTGACTTTC.

V usage is TRBV7-9 and J usage is TRBJ1-3, with D uncertain. With 7 bases removed from V and 0 bases from J, the gap between germline ends came to 13 bases. Germline V gives CDR1 SEHNR, CDR2 FQNEAQ (reference sequence). The CDR3 covers 15 residues. The CDR3, as DNA: TGTGCCAGCATCCAAGGACGGAGCTCTGGAAACACCATATATTTT. This sequence encodes CASIQGRSSGNTIYF.

In this sample, this clonotype turned up a few times. The chain uses TRBV5-1 and TRBJ1-5; no firm D call. This CDR3 contains 15 residues. The V gene's germline CDR1 is SGHRS and CDR2 YFSETQ. Trimming took off 4 bases at V and 4 bases at J, with 15 bases between the two ends. The chain's CDR3 is CASSQSGLHNQPQHF. The CDR3 region has the DNA TGCGCCAGCAGCCAGAGCGGGCTACATAATCAGCCCCAGCATTTT.

This clonotype was seen a handful of times. The chain carries TRBV12-3 or TRBV12-4 and TRBJ2-1; D is uncertain. Between the trimmed V and J ends, which lost 1 base and 0 bases, there was a span of 19 bases. The length of the CDR3 is 19 residues. CDR3 residues: CASSLEFVVGISSYNEQFF. CDR3 nucleotides: TGTGCCAGCAGTTTAGAATTCGTGGTTGGTATAAGCTCCTACAATGAGCAGTTCTTC.

This clonotype came up many times. The V gene is TRBV4-1, the J gene TRBJ2-5, with TRBD1 as a possible D gene (6 bases). Trimming removed 1 base at V and 5 bases at J, with 14 bases between. CDR1 and CDR2 from the germline V gene are MGHRA and YSYEKL. The CDR3 is 15 amino acids. CDR3 DNA sequence: TGCGCCAGCAGCCAAGCATTGGTAGGGGGTGAGACCCAGTACTTC. Translating gives CASSQALVGGETQYF.

This clonotype was seen at least ten times. The gene calls are TRBV12-3 or TRBV12-4 and TRBJ1-5; D is possibly TRBD1 (6 bases). CDR3 length equals 15 residues. The V and J ends lost 4 bases and 0 bases respectively, with 10 bases between them. The DNA of the CDR3 is TGTGCCAGCAGTTGGACAGCTAATAGCAATCAGCCCCAGCATTTT. Protein product: CASSWTANSNQPQHF.

J is TRBJ2-5 and V is TRBV4-3; D remains unclear. CDR1 is LGHNA, CDR2 YSLEER, per germline. Trimming took 0 bases from V and 7 from J, leaving 12 bases between them. The CDR3 extends over 14 amino acids. The CDR3 DNA is TGCGCCAGCAGCCAAGAAGTCGGCCCAGGGACCCAGTACTTC. Translating it yields CASSQEVGPGTQYF.

The rearrangement uses TRBV18 and TRBJ2-5, with 7 bases aligning to TRBD1. The CDR3 extends over 14 amino acids. Germline V gene data show CDR1 as KGHSH and CDR2 as LQKENI. V lost 2 bases to trimming and J lost 5 bases; unmatched junction nucleotides: 5. CDR3 bases: TGTGCCAGCTCACCAATACAGGGGTCGGAGACCCAGTACTTC. It yields the protein CASSPIQGSETQYF.

V gene TRBV2 combines with J gene TRBJ2-7, with TRBD1 as a possible D gene (5 bases). CDR3 length: 12 amino acids. Trimming took off 6 bases at V and 2 bases at J, with 8 bases between the two ends. The germline V gene has CDR1 SNHLY and CDR2 FYNNEI. This CDR3 reads CASSVGAYEQYF. Here the CDR3 DNA reads TGTGCCAGCAGCGTAGGGGCCTACGAGCAGTACTTC.

V and J are TRBV18 and TRBJ1-4, with no clear D. V lost 6 bases and J lost 5, with 7 bases in between. The germline gives CDR1 KGHSH, CDR2 LQKENI. The CDR3 runs 12 residues. This chain's CDR3 is CASSRRNEKLFF. CDR3 coding DNA: TGTGCCAGCTCCCGACGGAATGAAAAACTGTTTTTT.